This passage covers 31 T cell receptor beta chains from one sample sequenced in a study of T cells in localized non-small cell lung cancer. Only in-frame clones appear in the TCRdb table, and some are missing; sequencing was by immunoSEQ multiplex PCR. This table holds around 34,000 clones, 85% to 95% found once. The sequencing used peripheral blood, collected before any cancer treatment. These receptors were obtained from a female donor of 60 years or more with stage I lung adenocarcinoma.

The chain employs TRBV28 and TRBJ1-2, with 7 bases lining up with TRBD1. Germline loops: CDR1 MDHEN, CDR2 SYDVKM. The length of the CDR3 is 13 residues. V was clipped by 8 bases and J by 1 base; unmatched bases: 4. CDR3 coding DNA: TGTGCCAGCTCGACAGGGAATAACTATGGCTACACCTTC. It specifies CASSTGNNYGYTF.

The rearrangement links TRBV7-9 to TRBJ2-1; unclear D gene. Per germline, CDR1 SEHNR and CDR2 FQNEAQ (reference sequence). This CDR3 spans 13 amino acids. Trimming pared 5 bases from V and 7 bases from J, leaving 12 bases between. The DNA of the CDR3 is TGTGCCAGCAGCAGCTCAAGTGGTAATGAGCAGTTCTTC. Protein: CASSSSSGNEQFF.

This clone was seen a single time. J is TRBJ1-1 and V is TRBV11-3; D is unclear. The CDR3 spans 13 residues. Trimming pared 2 bases from V and 1 base from J, leaving 5 bases between. Germline-derived CDR1 and CDR2 are SGHNT and YENEEA. The CDR3 nucleotides are TGTGCCAGCAGCTTATACTCGAACACTGAAGCTTTCTTT. As protein: CASSLYSNTEAFF. The complete variable domain, with remaining parts taken from reference TRBV11-3 and TRBJ1-1, reads EAGVVQSPRYKIIEKKQPVAFWCNPISGHNTLYWYLQNLGQGPELLIRYENEEAVDDSQLPKDRFSAERLKGVDSTLKIQPAELGDSAVYLCASSLYSNTEAFFGQGTRLTVV.

J is TRBJ1-2 and V is TRBV5-1; D not resolved. Trimming left V 3 bases short and J 0 bases short, with 9 bases between. Germline CDR1 is SGHRS and CDR2 is YFSETQ. The CDR3 is 14 amino acids. CDR3 residues: CASSSDGTNYGYTF. Written as DNA, the CDR3 is TGCGCCAGCAGCTCGGACGGGACTAACTATGGCTACACCTTC.

The chain joins TRBV28 to TRBJ1-2; D may be TRBD1 (5 bases). CDR3 length: 12 amino acids. Trimming took off 5 bases at V and 8 bases at J, with 12 bases between the two ends. Germline V lookup: CDR1 MDHEN, CDR2 SYDVKM. In DNA form, the CDR3 reads TGTGCCAGCAGTATAACTACAGGAGGCTACACCTTC. Translation: CASSITTGGYTF.

The J gene is TRBJ1-2, the V gene TRBV4-3, with D perhaps TRBD1 (5 bases). CDR1 is LGHNA, CDR2 YSLEER, per germline. The CDR3 spans 11 residues. The ends were cut back, 8 bases at V and 7 bases at J, with 11 bases in the middle. Here the CDR3 DNA reads TGCGCCAGCGGGGGATTCGGTGGCTACACCTTC. It is translated as CASGGFGGYTF.

The chain has TRBV28 and TRBJ1-1; D possibly corresponds to TRBD1 (5 bases). The CDR3 loop spans 13 amino acids. The V and J ends lost 3 bases and 10 bases respectively, with 15 bases between them. Germline V lookup: CDR1 MDHEN, CDR2 SYDVKM. CDR3 region: CASSFLAARGAFF. The CDR3 nucleotides are TGTGCCAGCAGTTTTCTGGCTGCAAGGGGAGCTTTCTTT.

This sequence joins TRBV19 and TRBJ2-7; D remains unclear. Germline V gene lookup returns CDR1 LNHDA and CDR2 SQIVND (reference sequence). The V gene lost 7 bases and the J gene lost 2 bases, with 15 bases spanning the gap. This CDR3 comprises 14 residues. The CDR3 nucleotides read TGTGCCAGTAAATATACCCCCAGAGCCTACGAGCAGTACTTC. Its protein is CASKYTPRAYEQYF.

V gene TRBV10-1 combines with J gene TRBJ2-7; possible D gene TRBD2, 6 bases. The ends were cut back, 0 bases at V and 0 bases at J, with 12 bases in the middle. The length of the CDR3 is 16 residues. Germline-derived CDR1 and CDR2 are WNHNN and SYGVQD (reference sequence). The CDR3 DNA is TGCGCCAGCAGTGAGTCGCGGGACGGGAGCTCCTACGAGCAGTACGTC. This gives the protein CASSESRDGSSYEQYV.

In this sample, this clone turned up a few times. The genes are TRBV5-8 and TRBJ2-1; TRBD1 matches 9 bases. The CDR3 is 16 residues long. CDR1 is SGHTS and CDR2 is YDEGEE in the germline V gene. J was trimmed by 8 bases and V by 0 bases; bases with no gene match: 9. The CDR3 spells CASSLGSGQGDYEQFF. The CDR3 coding sequence is TGTGCCAGCAGCTTGGGGTCGGGACAGGGTGACTATGAGCAGTTCTTC.

The chain employs TRBV9 and TRBJ1-3; D is perhaps TRBD1 (5 bases). The V gene's germline CDR1 is SGDLS and CDR2 YYNGEE. The CDR3 is made up of 16 amino acids. Deletions cut 0 bases from V and 4 bases from J, with 14 bases between. The CDR3 DNA reads as TGTGCCAGCAGCGTAGAAAGGGGACTGGCGGGAAACACCATATATTTT. Translating gives CASSVERGLAGNTIYF.

This rearrangement joins TRBV27 to TRBJ1-2; D gene uncertain. Germline V gives CDR1 MNHEY, CDR2 SMNVEV (reference sequence). CDR3 length equals 13 residues. The V gene lost 3 bases and the J gene lost 8 bases, with 13 bases spanning the gap. Here the CDR3 reads CASSFGGMRGYTF. The CDR3 DNA reads as TGTGCCAGCAGTTTTGGAGGGATGCGAGGCTACACCTTC.

The chain is built from TRBV28 and TRBJ1-5; perhaps TRBD1 as D (5 bases). V lost 6 bases, J lost 7 bases, and 13 bases lay in between. This CDR3 has 13 amino acids. CDR1 and CDR2 from the germline V gene are MDHEN and SYDVKM. The CDR3 DNA reads TGTGCCAGCAGGCCGGGGGACGGGCAGCCCCAGCATTTT. Protein: CASRPGDGQPQHF. The full variable domain, rest sourced from reference TRBV28 and TRBJ1-5, is DVKVTQSSRYLVKRTGEKVFLECVQDMDHENMFWYRQDPGLGLRLIYFSYDVKMKEKGDIPEGYSVSREKKERFSLILESASTNQTSMYLCASRPGDGQPQHFGDGTRLSIL.

The chain links TRBV2 to TRBJ2-1, with 10 bases fitting TRBD1. Germline V gives CDR1 SNHLY, CDR2 FYNNEI. The CDR3 consists of 13 residues. The junction had 6 bases not matched to a gene; V was cut back by 11 bases and J by 5 bases. CDR3 nucleotide sequence: TGTGCCCGAAGGGACAGGGGTAACAATGAGCAGTTCTTC. It translates to CARRDRGNNEQFF.

In its sample, this clone was seen a few times. The chain uses TRBV30 and TRBJ1-1, with D perhaps matching TRBD1 (6 bases). CDR1 is GTSNPN, CDR2 SVGIG, per germline (reference sequence). Between the trimmed V and J ends, which lost 2 bases and 2 bases, there was a span of 9 bases. The CDR3 has 13 residues. The CDR3 reads CAWSPQGNTEAFF. The CDR3 coding sequence is TGTGCCTGGAGTCCACAGGGAAACACTGAAGCTTTCTTT.

V usage is TRBV5-1 and J usage is TRBJ1-3; no reliable D call. The V gene lost 1 base and the J gene lost 0 bases, with 8 bases spanning the gap. Germline loops: CDR1 SGHRS, CDR2 YFSETQ. The CDR3 is made up of 15 amino acids. This chain's CDR3 is CASSLYGDSGNTIYF. The CDR3 bases are TGCGCCAGCAGCTTGTACGGTGACTCTGGAAACACCATATATTTT.

This clone has a single count. V and J are TRBV9 and TRBJ2-5, with 10 positions matching TRBD2. Germline V gives CDR1 SGDLS, CDR2 YYNGEE. After removal of 1 base from V and 2 bases from J, the junction contained 5 bases not matched to a gene. CDR3 length: 16 amino acids. CDR3 coding DNA: TGTGCCAGCAGCGTATCGGGACTAGCGCTACAAGAGACCCAGTACTTC. This encodes CASSVSGLALQETQYF.

This clone was recorded only once. CDR3 bases: TGTGCCAGCAGCGAAGCAGGGGAGGGAGGCTACACCTTC. Its translation: CASSEAGEGGYTF. The V call is TRBV7-9, the J call TRBJ1-2; TRBD1 is a possible D gene (6 bases). This CDR3 is built from 13 residues. CDR1 is SEHNR, CDR2 FQNEAQ, per germline (reference sequence). V gave up 5 bases and J gave up 8 bases, with 15 bases separating them.

The rearrangement uses TRBV4-1 and TRBJ2-7; D gene ambiguous. The germline V and J ends were trimmed by 0 bases and 7 bases, with 19 bases remaining between them. Germline loops: CDR1 MGHRA, CDR2 YSYEKL. This CDR3 comprises 16 residues. The CDR3 spells CASSQDTWTLGEEQYF. The CDR3 DNA reads as TGCGCCAGCAGCCAAGATACCTGGACCCTTGGTGAAGAGCAGTACTTC.

This clone occurred once. The chain recombines TRBV7-2 with TRBJ2-4; a weak D match, TRBD1 (7 bases). The CDR3 contains 15 residues. Looked up from germline, CDR1 is SGHTA and CDR2 is FQGNSA. V was clipped by 4 bases and J by 4 bases, with 14 bases between them. The CDR3 loop reads CASSSPTGRKNIQYF. In nucleotides, the CDR3 is TGTGCCAGCAGCTCCCCGACAGGGAGGAAAAACATTCAGTACTTC.

In its sample, this clone was seen once. This chain links TRBV18 with TRBJ2-7; 9 nucleotides match TRBD1. The germline gives CDR1 KGHSH, CDR2 LQKENI. This CDR3 has 14 residues. Germline trimming cut 8 bases from V and 0 bases from J; bases unmatched to any gene: 5. The CDR3 spells CASTRTGDSYEQYF. CDR3 nucleotide sequence: TGTGCCAGCACCCGGACAGGGGACTCCTACGAGCAGTACTTC.

The V and J genes are TRBV21-1 and TRBJ2-4; the table's D gene call, TRBD1, was not cross checked with the DNA. TRBV21-1 is termed a pseudogene. This CDR3 region has 13 residues. The CDR3 here is CASSMGVQTIQYF. In DNA form, the CDR3 reads TGTGCCAGCAGCATGGGCGTTCAAACCATTCAGTACTTC.

This CDR3 reads CASSPRGGVLYNEQFF. The CDR3 region has the DNA TGTGCCAGCAGCCCGCGGGGGGGAGTCCTTTACAATGAGCAGTTCTTC. The rearrangement uses TRBV5-4 and TRBJ2-1, with TRBD2 identical over 9 bases. This CDR3 spans 16 amino acids. With 4 bases clipped from V and 4 bases from J, the junction kept 9 bases outside the gene matches. Germline loops: CDR1 SGHNT, CDR2 YYREEE (reference sequence). Drawing the rest from reference TRBV5-4 and TRBJ2-1, the complete variable domain is ETGVTQSPTHLIKTRGQQVTLRCSSQSGHNTVSWYQQALGQGPQFIFQYYREEENGRGNFPPRFSGLQFPNYSSELNVNALELDDSALYLCASSPRGGVLYNEQFFGPGTRLTVL.

V is TRBV6-5 and J is TRBJ2-2; a possible D gene is TRBD2 (5 bases). The CDR3 covers 16 residues. CDR1 and CDR2 (germline): MNHEY, SVGAGI. Trimming removed 0 bases at V and 5 bases at J, with 13 bases between. The chain's CDR3 is CASSYSGVLGTGELFF. CDR3 nucleotides: TGTGCCAGCAGTTACTCCGGGGTTCTGGGAACCGGGGAGCTGTTTTTT.

The V gene is TRBV29-1, the J gene TRBJ2-1, with D unclear. Trimming shortened V by 3 bases and J by 0 bases, and 15 bases separated the two germline ends. The germline gives CDR1 SQVTM, CDR2 ANQGSEA. The CDR3 has 16 residues. The CDR3 loop is CSVDNIAGSSYNEQFF. The CDR3 nucleotides are TGCAGCGTTGATAATATAGCTGGCAGCTCCTACAATGAGCAGTTCTTC.

To note about this clone: One end of the junction fails to match germline, which may point to a read error. This chain joins TRBV5-6 and TRBJ2-2; 13 positions match TRBD2. CDR3 length: 18 residues. Germline CDR1 SGHDT, CDR2 YYEEEE. The CDR3 loop reads CASSLGRLAGGWTGELFF. The CDR3 region has the DNA TGTGCCAGCAGTTTGGGGCGACTAGCGGGGGGATGGACCGGGGAGCTGTTTTTT.

A note on this clone: One end of the junction does not line up with germline, which may come from a read error. The rearrangement uses TRBV4-2 and TRBJ2-5; TRBD1 agrees at 9 bases. The germline gives CDR1 LGHNA, CDR2 YNFKEQ. This CDR3 region has 14 residues. DNA for the CDR3: TGTGCCAGCAGTCAAGGACAGGGGCCAGAGACCCAGTACTTC. Its protein product is CASSQGQGPETQYF.

The chain recombines TRBV2 with TRBJ2-7; D could derive from TRBD1 or TRBD2 (7 bases each). CDR1 is SNHLY, CDR2 FYNNEI, per germline. The CDR3 length is 15 residues. Trimming took 6 bases from V and 6 from J, leaving 21 bases between them. The CDR3 loop is CASRGGTVFRGEQYF. The CDR3 DNA is TGTGCCAGCAGGGGGGGGACAGTCTTCAGGGGCGAGCAGTACTTC.

The CDR3 spells CASRLAGLAKETQYF. Here the CDR3 DNA reads TGTGCCAGCAGACTAGCGGGACTTGCAAAAGAGACCCAGTACTTC. The rearrangement uses TRBV6-1 and TRBJ2-5, with TRBD2 identical over 10 bases. From germline, CDR1 is MNHNS and CDR2 SASEGT. This CDR3 region has 15 residues. Trimming at V came to 6 bases and at J to 3 bases, leaving 7 bases not matched to a gene.

This chain connects TRBV19 to TRBJ1-5; D remains ambiguous. CDR3 length: 13 residues. Between the trimmed V and J ends, which lost 1 base and 5 bases, there was a span of 6 bases. Germline CDR1 LNHDA, CDR2 SQIVND (reference sequence). The CDR3 nucleotides read TGTGCCAGTAGTATAGGAAGGGATCAGCCCCAGCATTTT. Its translation is CASSIGRDQPQHF.

This clone was detected once. The chain has TRBV6-4 and TRBJ1-1, with no clear D. V dropped 8 bases and J dropped 0 bases, with 10 bases sitting between them. Looked up from germline, CDR1 is MRHNA and CDR2 is SNTAGT. The CDR3 contains 13 residues. The CDR3 DNA reads TGTGCCAGCGGGCGCGAGATGAACACTGAAGCTTTCTTT. This gives the protein CASGREMNTEAFF.